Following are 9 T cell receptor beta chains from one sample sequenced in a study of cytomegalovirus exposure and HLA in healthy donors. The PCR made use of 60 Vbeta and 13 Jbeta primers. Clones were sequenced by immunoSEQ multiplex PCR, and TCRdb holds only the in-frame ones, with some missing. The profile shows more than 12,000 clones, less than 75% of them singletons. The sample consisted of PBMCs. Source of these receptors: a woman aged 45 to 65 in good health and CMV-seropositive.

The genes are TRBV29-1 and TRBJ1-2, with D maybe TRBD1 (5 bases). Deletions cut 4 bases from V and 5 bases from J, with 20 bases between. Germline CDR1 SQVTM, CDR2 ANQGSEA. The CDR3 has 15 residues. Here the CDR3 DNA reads TGCAGCGTTGGTGATCCCATCGGGGGGGGATATGGCTACACCTTC. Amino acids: CSVGDPIGGGYGYTF.

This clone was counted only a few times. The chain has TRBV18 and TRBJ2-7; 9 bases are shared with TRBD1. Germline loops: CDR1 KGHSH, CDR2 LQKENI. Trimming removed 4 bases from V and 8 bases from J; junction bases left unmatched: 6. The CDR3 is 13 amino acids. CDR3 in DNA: TGTGCCAGCTCACTCCGGACAGGGGTGAAGCAGTACTTC. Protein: CASSLRTGVKQYF.

The CDR3 nucleotides are TGTGCCTGGTCCCCGTCCCGAGAGACCCAGTACTTC. This translates into CAWSPSRETQYF. V and J are TRBV30 and TRBJ2-5; D is uncertain. The ends were cut back, 5 bases at V and 4 bases at J, with 11 bases in the middle. The CDR3 is 12 amino acids. The germline V gene encodes CDR1 GTSNPN and CDR2 SVGIG (reference sequence).

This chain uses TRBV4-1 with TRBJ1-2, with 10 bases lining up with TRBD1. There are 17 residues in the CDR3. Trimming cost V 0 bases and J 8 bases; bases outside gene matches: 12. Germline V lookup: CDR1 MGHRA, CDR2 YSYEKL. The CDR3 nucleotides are TGCGCCAGCAGCCAAGAAGGATGGGGACAGGGGCTTGGAGGCTACACCTTC. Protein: CASSQEGWGQGLGGYTF.

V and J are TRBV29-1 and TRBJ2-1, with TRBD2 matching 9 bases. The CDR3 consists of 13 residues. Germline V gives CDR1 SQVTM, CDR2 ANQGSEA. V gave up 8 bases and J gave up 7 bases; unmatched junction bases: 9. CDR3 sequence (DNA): TGCAGCAAGACTAGCGGAAGGGGGAATGAGCAGTTCTTC. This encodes CSKTSGRGNEQFF.

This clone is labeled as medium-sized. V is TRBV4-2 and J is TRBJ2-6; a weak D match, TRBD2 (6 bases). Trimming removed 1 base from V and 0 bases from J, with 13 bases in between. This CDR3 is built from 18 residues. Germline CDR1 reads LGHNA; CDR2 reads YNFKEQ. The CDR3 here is CASSQGSGRGSGANVLTF. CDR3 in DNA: TGTGCCAGCAGCCAAGGGTCGGGGCGGGGCTCTGGGGCCAACGTCCTGACTTTC.

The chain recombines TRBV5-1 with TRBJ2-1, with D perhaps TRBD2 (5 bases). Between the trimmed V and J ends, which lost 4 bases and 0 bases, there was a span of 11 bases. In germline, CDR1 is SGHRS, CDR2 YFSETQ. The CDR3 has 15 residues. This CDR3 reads CASSRSGPSYNEQFF. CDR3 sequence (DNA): TGCGCCAGCAGCCGAAGCGGCCCCTCCTACAATGAGCAGTTCTTC.

The CDR3 nucleotides read TGTGCCAGCAGCCTTAGTAGCGGGCTTAACACCGGGGAGCTGTTTTTT. It encodes CASSLSSGLNTGELFF. V is TRBV4-2 and J is TRBJ2-2, with TRBD2 matching 7 bases. Germline CDR1 is LGHNA and CDR2 is YNFKEQ. The V gene end was trimmed by 4 bases and the J gene end by 2 bases; junction bases not matched to a gene: 7. The CDR3 is 16 amino acids.

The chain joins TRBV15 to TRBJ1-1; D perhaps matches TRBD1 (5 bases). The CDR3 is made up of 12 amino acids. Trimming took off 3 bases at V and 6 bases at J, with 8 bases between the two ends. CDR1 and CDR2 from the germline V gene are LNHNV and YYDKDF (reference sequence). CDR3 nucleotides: TGTGCCACCAGCAGGGGGCAAGCTGAAGCTTTCTTT. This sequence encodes CATSRGQAEAFF.